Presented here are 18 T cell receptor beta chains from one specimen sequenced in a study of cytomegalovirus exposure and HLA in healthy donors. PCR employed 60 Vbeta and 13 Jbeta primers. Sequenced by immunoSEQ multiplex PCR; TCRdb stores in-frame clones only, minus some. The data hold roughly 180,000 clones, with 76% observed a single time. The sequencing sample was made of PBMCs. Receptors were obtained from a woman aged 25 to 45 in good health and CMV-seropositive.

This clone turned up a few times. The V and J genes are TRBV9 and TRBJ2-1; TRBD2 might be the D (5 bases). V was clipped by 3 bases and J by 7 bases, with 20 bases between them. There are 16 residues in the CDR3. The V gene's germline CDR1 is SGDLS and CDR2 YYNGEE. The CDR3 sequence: CASSGRVGLTGNEQFF. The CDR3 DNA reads TGTGCCAGCAGCGGGCGGGTGGGATTGACTGGGAATGAGCAGTTCTTC.

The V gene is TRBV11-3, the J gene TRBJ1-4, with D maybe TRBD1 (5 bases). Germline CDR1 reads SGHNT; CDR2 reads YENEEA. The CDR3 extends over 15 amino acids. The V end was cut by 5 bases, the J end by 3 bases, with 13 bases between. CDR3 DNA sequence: TGTGCCAGCAGCGCCCAAGGGGCGGCTAATGAAAAACTGTTTTTT. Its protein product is CASSAQGAANEKLFF.

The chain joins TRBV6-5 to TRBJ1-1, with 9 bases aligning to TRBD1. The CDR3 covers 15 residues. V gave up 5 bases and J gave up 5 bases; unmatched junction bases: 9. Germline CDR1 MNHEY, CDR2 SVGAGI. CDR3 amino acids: CASSALTGGFTEAFF. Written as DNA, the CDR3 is TGTGCCAGCAGTGCCCTGACAGGGGGTTTTACTGAAGCTTTCTTT.

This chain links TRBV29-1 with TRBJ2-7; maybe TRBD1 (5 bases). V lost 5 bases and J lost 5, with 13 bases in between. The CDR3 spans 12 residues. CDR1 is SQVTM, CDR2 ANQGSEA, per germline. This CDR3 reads CSVTQGGNEQYF. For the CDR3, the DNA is TGCAGCGTTACCCAGGGTGGGAACGAGCAGTACTTC.

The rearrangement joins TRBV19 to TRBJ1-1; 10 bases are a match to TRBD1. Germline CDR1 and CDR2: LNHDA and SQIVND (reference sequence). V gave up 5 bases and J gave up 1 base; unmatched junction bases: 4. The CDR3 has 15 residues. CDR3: CASSVDRGQNTEAFF. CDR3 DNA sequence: TGTGCCAGTAGTGTTGACAGGGGGCAGAACACTGAAGCTTTCTTT.

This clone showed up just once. The CDR3 reads CASGVYSNQPQHF. The CDR3 DNA is TGTGCCTCGGGGGTCTATAGCAATCAGCCCCAGCATTTT. The J gene is TRBJ1-5, the V gene TRBV7-2, with D possibly matching TRBD1 (5 bases). The germline V and J ends were trimmed by 11 bases and 0 bases, with 11 bases remaining between them. CDR1 is SGHTA and CDR2 is FQGNSA in the germline V gene. The CDR3 extends over 13 amino acids.

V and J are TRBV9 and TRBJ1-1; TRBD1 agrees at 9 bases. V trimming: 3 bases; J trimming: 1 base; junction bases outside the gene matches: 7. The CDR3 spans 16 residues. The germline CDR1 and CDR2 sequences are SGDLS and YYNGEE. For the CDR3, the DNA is TGTGCCAGCAGCGCAACTCCGGGACAGGGGAACACTGAAGCTTTCTTT. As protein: CASSATPGQGNTEAFF. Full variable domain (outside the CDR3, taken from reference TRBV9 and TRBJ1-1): DSGVTQTPKHLITATGQRVTLRCSPRSGDLSVYWYQQSLDQGLQFLIQYYNGEERAKGNILERFSAQQFPDLHSELNLSSLELGDSALYFCASSATPGQGNTEAFFGQGTRLTVV.

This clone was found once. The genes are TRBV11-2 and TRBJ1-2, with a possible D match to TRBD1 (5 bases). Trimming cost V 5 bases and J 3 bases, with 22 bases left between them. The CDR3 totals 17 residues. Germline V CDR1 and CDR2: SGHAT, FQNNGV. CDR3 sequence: CASSTRRGTLEDYGYTF. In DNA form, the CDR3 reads TGTGCCAGCAGCACCCGGCGGGGCACACTCGAAGACTATGGCTACACCTTC.

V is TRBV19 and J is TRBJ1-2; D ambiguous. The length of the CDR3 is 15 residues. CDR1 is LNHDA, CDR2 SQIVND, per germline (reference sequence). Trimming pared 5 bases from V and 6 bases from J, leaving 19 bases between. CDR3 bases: TGTGCCAGTAGTGGAGACCATCGGGGATCCAATGGCTACACCTTC. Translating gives CASSGDHRGSNGYTF. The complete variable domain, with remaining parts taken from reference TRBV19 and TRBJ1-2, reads DGGITQSPKYLFRKEGQNVTLSCEQNLNHDAMYWYRQDPGQGLRLIYYSQIVNDFQKGDIAEGYSVSREKKESFPLTVTSAQKNPTAFYLCASSGDHRGSNGYTFGSGTRLTVV.

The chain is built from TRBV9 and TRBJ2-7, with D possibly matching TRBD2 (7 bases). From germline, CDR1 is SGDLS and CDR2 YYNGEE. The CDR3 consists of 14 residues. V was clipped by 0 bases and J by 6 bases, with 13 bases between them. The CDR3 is CASSVVGGAGEQYF. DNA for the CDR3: TGTGCCAGCAGCGTAGTAGGGGGGGCTGGCGAGCAGTACTTC.

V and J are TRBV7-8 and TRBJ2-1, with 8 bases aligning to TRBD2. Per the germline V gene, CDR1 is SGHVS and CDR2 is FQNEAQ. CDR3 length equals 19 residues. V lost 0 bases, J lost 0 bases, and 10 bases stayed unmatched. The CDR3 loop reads CASSLAVSGDSRSYNEQFF. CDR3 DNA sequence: TGTGCCAGCAGCTTAGCGGTTAGCGGGGACTCTCGCTCCTACAATGAGCAGTTCTTC.

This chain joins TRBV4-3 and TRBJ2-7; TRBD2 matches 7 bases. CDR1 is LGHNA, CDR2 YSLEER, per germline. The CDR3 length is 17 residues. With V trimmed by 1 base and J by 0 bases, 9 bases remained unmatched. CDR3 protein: CASSQAGIAGSSYEQYF. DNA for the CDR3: TGCGCCAGCAGCCAAGCGGGAATAGCGGGCTCCTCCTACGAGCAGTACTTC.

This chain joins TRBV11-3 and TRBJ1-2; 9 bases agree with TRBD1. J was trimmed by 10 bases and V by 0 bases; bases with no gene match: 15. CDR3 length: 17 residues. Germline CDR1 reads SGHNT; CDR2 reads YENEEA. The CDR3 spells CASSLDHGKGDRAVYTF. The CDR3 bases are TGTGCCAGCAGCTTAGATCATGGTAAGGGGGACAGGGCTGTCTACACCTTC.

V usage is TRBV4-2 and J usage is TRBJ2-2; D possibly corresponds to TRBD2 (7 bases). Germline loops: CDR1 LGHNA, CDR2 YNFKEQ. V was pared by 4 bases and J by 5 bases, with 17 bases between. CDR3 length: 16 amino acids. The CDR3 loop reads CASSLRGGGLTGELFF. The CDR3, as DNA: TGTGCCAGCAGCCTCCGAGGGGGGGGGCTGACCGGGGAGCTGTTTTTT.

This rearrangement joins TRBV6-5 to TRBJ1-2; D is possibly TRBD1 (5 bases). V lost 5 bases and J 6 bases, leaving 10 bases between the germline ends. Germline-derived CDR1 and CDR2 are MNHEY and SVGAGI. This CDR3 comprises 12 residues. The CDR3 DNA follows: TGTGCCAGCAGTGAAAGGGGCCATGGCTACACCTTC. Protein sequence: CASSERGHGYTF.

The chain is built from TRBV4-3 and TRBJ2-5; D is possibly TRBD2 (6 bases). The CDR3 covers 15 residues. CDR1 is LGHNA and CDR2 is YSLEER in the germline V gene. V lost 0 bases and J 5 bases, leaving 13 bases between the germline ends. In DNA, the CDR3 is TGCGCCAGCAGCCAAGATTGGGGGGTTAGGGAGACCCAGTACTTC. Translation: CASSQDWGVRETQYF.

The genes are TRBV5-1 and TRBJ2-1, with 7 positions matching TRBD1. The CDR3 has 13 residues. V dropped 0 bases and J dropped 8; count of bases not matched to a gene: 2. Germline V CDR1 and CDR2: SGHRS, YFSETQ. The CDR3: CASSLDRGYEQFF. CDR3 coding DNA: TGCGCCAGCAGCTTGGACAGGGGATATGAGCAGTTCTTC.

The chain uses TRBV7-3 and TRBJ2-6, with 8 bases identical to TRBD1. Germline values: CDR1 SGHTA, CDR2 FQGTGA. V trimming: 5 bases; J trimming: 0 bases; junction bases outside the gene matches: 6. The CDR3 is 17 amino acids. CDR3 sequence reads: CASSRQGLSSGANVLTF. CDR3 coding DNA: TGTGCCAGCAGCAGACAGGGGCTAAGCTCTGGGGCCAACGTCCTGACTTTC.